The rows below give T cell receptor beta chains drawn from one sample of a study of blood T cell repertoires in COVID-19. Using immunoSEQ multiplex PCR, the repertoire was profiled, and TCRdb retains in-frame clones only, with some absent. This table holds tens of thousands of clones, around 78% found once. Material for sequencing was peripheral blood. All receptors derive from a human donor with active or convalescent COVID-19. The donor label of this sample is uncertain. The CDR3 runs from the conserved cysteine through the conserved F or W. The order of the fields is V gene, clone size, J gene, CDR3 length, CDR3 protein. Expanded clones are given a class, and other clones once, few, many or no size at all.

TRBV30	.	TRBJ1-3	14	CASGTGSSGNTIYF
TRBV15	.	TRBJ2-5	16	CATSRGLVSGQETQYF
TRBV19	.	TRBJ2-1	15	CASTHGASGSSEQFF
TRBV12-3/TRBV12-4	once	TRBJ1-2	13	CASSQDRNYGYTF
TRBV5-4	.	TRBJ2-7	15	CASSRAGLARYEQYF
TRBV24-1	.	TRBJ1-2	15	CATSEAGGGDYGYTF
TRBV5-3	once	TRBJ1-2	12	CARSLSDYGYTF
TRBV10-3	.	TRBJ2-5	12	CATSDREETQYF
TRBV7-2	.	TRBJ1-4	15	CASRTSGGTNEKLFF
TRBV11-1	.	TRBJ2-1	13	CASSLGTRNEQFF